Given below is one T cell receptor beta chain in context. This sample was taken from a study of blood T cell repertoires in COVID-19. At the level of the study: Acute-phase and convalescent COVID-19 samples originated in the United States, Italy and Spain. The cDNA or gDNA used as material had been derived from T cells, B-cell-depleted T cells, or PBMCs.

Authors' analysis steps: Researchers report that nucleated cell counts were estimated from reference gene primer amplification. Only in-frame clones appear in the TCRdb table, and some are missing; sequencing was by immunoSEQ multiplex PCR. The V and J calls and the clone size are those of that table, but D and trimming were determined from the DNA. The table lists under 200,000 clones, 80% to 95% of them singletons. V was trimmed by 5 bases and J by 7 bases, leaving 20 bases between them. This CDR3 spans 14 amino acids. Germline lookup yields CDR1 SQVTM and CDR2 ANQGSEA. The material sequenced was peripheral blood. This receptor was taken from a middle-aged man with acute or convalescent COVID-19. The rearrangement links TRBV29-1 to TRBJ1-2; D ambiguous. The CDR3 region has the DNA TGCAGCGTTCGTTGGGAGTGGGCTCCTGTTGGCTACACCTTC. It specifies CSVRWEWAPVGYTF. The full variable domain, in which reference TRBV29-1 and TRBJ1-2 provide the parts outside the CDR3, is SAVISQKPSRDICQRGTSLTIQCQVDSQVTMMFWYRQQPGQSLTLIATANQGSEATYESGFVIDKFPISRPNLTFSTLTVSNMSPEDSSIYLCSVRWEWAPVGYTFGSGTRLTVV.